This is a list of T cell receptor beta chains from one sample in a study of blood T cell repertoires in COVID-19. This table comes from immunoSEQ multiplex PCR, and its TCRdb copy is limited to in-frame clones, with some not included. In the table there are 110,000 to 150,000 clones, about 80% of which are singletons. Sequencing used peripheral blood. These receptors were obtained from a human donor in a cohort sampled during active COVID-19. Each CDR3 is given with its conserved first and last residue. Each record gives: V gene, J gene, CDR3 protein.

>TRBV7-9|TRBJ2-1
CASSPQSLGAGEQFF
>TRBV5-1|TRBJ1-1
CASSLQGTNTEAFF
>TRBV4-3|TRBJ2-4
CASSRSGTEPFTGIQYF
>TRBV29-1|TRBJ1-2
CSVVGQNYGYTF
>TRBV28|TRBJ1-5
CASSPEGQGRSNQPQHF
>TRBV5-4|TRBJ1-4
CASSLVGTNEKLFF
>TRBV7-2|TRBJ2-1
CASSTGQRSEQFF
>TRBV5-1|TRBJ1-1
CASSFGTLNTEAFF
>TRBV10-3|TRBJ1-5
CAICQGAGQPQHF
>TRBV6-6|TRBJ2-1
CASLAGGGEQFF
>TRBV6-1|TRBJ1-2
CASSEDWRGYTF
>TRBV7-6|TRBJ1-4
CASSLVMGGKLFF
>TRBV5-1|TRBJ2-5
CASSWGTGETQYF
>TRBV11-3|TRBJ1-2
CASSSPGRTNYGYTF
>TRBV5-1|TRBJ1-1
CASSLAGPGVGLNTEAFF
>TRBV7-9|TRBJ2-7
CASSDMRTGGYEQYF
>TRBV6-6|TRBJ2-4
CASSYSSTAPGDIQYF
>TRBV18|TRBJ2-2
CASSPIQLVRNTGELFF
>TRBV5-6|TRBJ2-7
CASSLGPDRDEQYF
>TRBV19|TRBJ2-7
CAKRGRGVYEQYF
>TRBV7-2|TRBJ2-7
CASSLVPTGTYEQYF
>TRBV9|TRBJ1-4
CASSVEGGVTNEKLFF
>TRBV5-1|TRBJ2-1
CASSLNYEQFF
>TRBV11-3|TRBJ2-2
CASSLGPSGGPFGELFF
>TRBV7-9|TRBJ2-6
CASSSMRQGPRGANVLTF
>TRBV19|TRBJ2-1
CASQKLAGFYNEQFF
>TRBV9|TRBJ2-2
CASSVDTGSGELFF
>TRBV27|TRBJ2-3
CASKLRTGMGSTDTQYF
>TRBV27|TRBJ1-3
CASSSRSSGNTIYF
>TRBV10-3|TRBJ1-6
CAIRTGIGGNSPLHF
>TRBV7-3|TRBJ2-1
CASSLGPGSGALTGEQFF
>TRBV5-1|TRBJ2-4
CASSLPAHAGAKNIQYF
>TRBV5-6|TRBJ1-6
CASSFDRRDSPLHF
>TRBV2|TRBJ2-2
CASRATSVGELFF
>TRBV14|TRBJ1-2
CASSHENGIYGYTF
>TRBV10-2|TRBJ2-7
CASSEQGLYEQYF
>TRBV6-5|TRBJ1-2
CASSYATGGIYGYTF
>TRBV6-2/TRBV6-3|TRBJ2-3
CASSYSRSTDTQYF
>TRBV24-1|TRBJ2-1
CATRGGLGYNEQFF
>TRBV2|TRBJ1-1
CASSGQLNTEAFF
>TRBV27|TRBJ2-2
CASRSGGGVITGELFF
>TRBV11-2|TRBJ2-2
CASSNPQGRGAVGGELFF
>TRBV5-4|TRBJ1-1
CASSLTQGTEAFF
>TRBV3-1/TRBV3-2|TRBJ1-1
CASSGQLNTEAFF
>TRBV19|TRBJ1-5
CASSIDHGSQPQHF